The rows below give T cell receptor beta chains drawn from one sample of a study of CD8+CD57+ T cells in acquired aplastic anemia. TCRdb passed the reads through MiXCR, listing each CDR3 protein once. Here the sample spans 450,000 to 600,000 distinct CDR3 sequences, 25% to 40% being singletons. The sequenced material came from sorted CD4+, CD8+, or CD8+CD57+ T cells (not recorded which) from PBMCs. All receptors come from a human donor with aplastic anemia. CDR3s include the opening cysteine and the closing phenylalanine or tryptophan. The D gene is left open where the match is weak. Clone size, where shown, is once, few, many, or a class for clones that have expanded.

clone size: many
D gene: TRBD1
J gene: TRBJ1-2
V gene: TRBV11-1
CDR3 protein: CASSLGRQGLDYGYTF
CDR3 DNA: TGTGCCAGCAGCTTAGGGCGACAGGGTCTCGACTATGGCTACACCTTC

clone size: many
D gene: TRBD1
J gene: TRBJ1-6
V gene: TRBV10-3
CDR3 protein: CAISKGTGGNNSPLHF
CDR3 DNA: TGTGCCATCAGTAAGGGGACAGGGGGCAATAATTCACCCCTCCACTTT

clone size: .
D gene: .
J gene: TRBJ2-7
V gene: TRBV6-1
CDR3 protein: CASSSPGHHYEQYF
CDR3 DNA: TGTGCCAGCAGTAGCCCGGGACACCACTACGAGCAGTACTTC

clone size: .
D gene: .
J gene: TRBJ1-6
V gene: TRBV5-6
CDR3 protein: CASSLIGVGNSPLHF
CDR3 DNA: TGTGCCAGCAGCTTGATAGGGGTAGGAAATTCACCCCTCCACTTT

clone size: many
D gene: TRBD1
J gene: TRBJ1-6
V gene: TRBV9
CDR3 protein: CASSVGDRGHNSPLHF
CDR3 DNA: TGTGCCAGCAGCGTAGGGGACAGGGGCCATAATTCACCCCTCCACTTT

clone size: .
D gene: .
J gene: TRBJ2-5
V gene: TRBV28
CDR3 protein: CASSLGQPSTQYF
CDR3 DNA: TGTGCCAGCAGCTTAGGACAGCCATCGACCCAGTACTTC

clone size: few
D gene: .
J gene: TRBJ1-1
V gene: TRBV27
CDR3 protein: CASKVQRNTEAFF
CDR3 DNA: TGTGCCAGCAAAGTCCAGAGGAACACTGAAGCTTTCTTT

clone size: .
D gene: TRBD2
J gene: TRBJ2-1
V gene: TRBV11-2
CDR3 protein: CASSLDSGGSEQFF
CDR3 DNA: TGTGCCAGCAGCTTAGATAGCGGGGGGAGCGAGCAGTTCTTC

clone size: .
D gene: TRBD2
J gene: TRBJ2-1
V gene: TRBV29-1
CDR3 protein: CSGGGDSYNEQFF
CDR3 DNA: TGCAGCGGGGGGGGTGATTCCTACAATGAGCAGTTCTTC

clone size: many
D gene: .
J gene: TRBJ1-3
V gene: TRBV7-2
CDR3 protein: CASSPEHNTIYF
CDR3 DNA: TGTGCCAGCAGCCCCGAGCATAACACCATATATTTT

clone size: many
D gene: .
J gene: TRBJ2-5
V gene: TRBV2
CDR3 protein: CASSGTAGQETQYF
CDR3 DNA: TGTGCCAGCTCTGGGACCGCCGGCCAAGAGACCCAGTACTTC

clone size: many
D gene: .
J gene: TRBJ1-6
V gene: TRBV19
CDR3 protein: CASSINNSPLHF
CDR3 DNA: TGTGCCAGTAGTATAAATAATTCACCCCTCCACTTT

clone size: many
D gene: TRBD2
J gene: TRBJ2-5
V gene: TRBV20-1
CDR3 protein: CSAKREVETQYF
CDR3 DNA: TGCAGTGCTAAGCGGGAGGTAGAGACCCAGTACTTC

clone size: .
D gene: .
J gene: TRBJ1-6
V gene: TRBV6-5
CDR3 protein: CAISYSRGVRLGSPLHF
CDR3 DNA: TGTGCCATCAGTTACTCGAGGGGTGTCCGGTTGGGTTCACCCCTCCACTTT

clone size: .
D gene: .
J gene: TRBJ2-5
V gene: TRBV7-2
CDR3 protein: CACSLGLTEETQYF
CDR3 DNA: TGTGCCTGCAGCCTGGGCCTCACGGAGGAGACCCAGTACTTC

clone size: .
D gene: TRBD2
J gene: TRBJ2-1
V gene: TRBV20-1
CDR3 protein: CSARPQMAGVGNEQFF
CDR3 DNA: TGCAGTGCTAGGCCCCAAATGGCGGGAGTGGGAAATGAGCAGTTCTTC

clone size: many
D gene: .
J gene: TRBJ2-5
V gene: TRBV20-1
CDR3 protein: CSAPDSQETQYF
CDR3 DNA: TGCAGCGCCCCGGACAGCCAAGAGACCCAGTACTTC

clone size: .
D gene: TRBD1
J gene: TRBJ2-1
V gene: TRBV4-2
CDR3 protein: CATTPQGSVIHEQFF
CDR3 DNA: TGTGCCACCACCCCACAGGGGAGCGTGATTCATGAGCAGTTCTTC